Listed here are 5 T cell receptor beta chains from one sample, sequenced in a study of graft-versus-host responses after intestinal transplantation (dated by TCRdb to about 2021). Libraries were built with the immunoSEQ multiplex PCR assay. TCRdb re-hosts the immuneACCESS table, in-frame sequences only. Its copies lack some clones; in the studies checked, an unresolved V gene accounts for under half of them, and the cause for the rest is not known. The sample profile shows 40,000 or so clones; just over 90% of them were found once. The top ten hold around 3.6% of the sample. Material: PBMCs, obtained nearly 750 days after intestinal transplantation. The source of these receptors is a human patient who received an intestinal transplant, so some T cells may come from the graft donor.

About this clone itself: Because the CDR3 is missing its conserved closing phenylalanine or tryptophan, this is likely a read error. This chain joins TRBV29-1 and TRBJ1-2; 7 nucleotides agree with TRBD1. This CDR3 spans 13 amino acids. CDR1 is SQVTM, CDR2 ANQGSEA, per germline. The CDR3 protein is CSARQGAGYSYTS. CDR3 DNA sequence: TGCAGCGCTCGACAGGGAGCGGGCTATAGCTACACCTCC.

This clone was counted once. The chain uses TRBV5-1 and TRBJ1-5; the D gene is possibly TRBD1 (5 bases). Trimming took 2 bases from V and 4 from J, leaving 10 bases between them. Germline-derived CDR1 and CDR2 are SGHRS and YFSETQ. There are 14 residues in the CDR3. CDR3 protein: CASSFGGENQPQHF. The CDR3 coding sequence is TGCGCCAGCAGCTTCGGGGGTGAGAATCAGCCCCAGCATTTT.

This sequence joins TRBV28 and TRBJ2-7; weak D call: TRBD1 (5 bases). V shed 4 bases and J shed 3 bases, with 25 bases lying between them. The CDR3 is made up of 18 amino acids. Germline-derived CDR1 and CDR2 are MDHEN and SYDVKM. CDR3 sequence: CASSSNPLSSQDYYEQYF. For the CDR3, the DNA is TGTGCCAGCAGTTCCAACCCCCTTTCCTCACAGGATTACTACGAGCAGTACTTC.

The chain recombines TRBV11-2 with TRBJ2-7; D uncertain. Trimming took off 3 bases at V and 1 base at J, with 16 bases between the two ends. Per the germline V gene, CDR1 is SGHAT and CDR2 is FQNNGV. The CDR3 spans 16 residues. CDR3 coding DNA: TGTGCCAGCAGCTTCGTATGGCGGATGGGATCCTACGAGCAGTACTTC. Its protein is CASSFVWRMGSYEQYF.

The J gene is TRBJ2-7, the V gene TRBV12-5; D possibly corresponds to TRBD1 (6 bases). The CDR3 is 14 residues long. V was trimmed by 5 bases and J by 4 bases, leaving 15 bases between them. In germline, CDR1 is LGHNT, CDR2 FRNRAP. The CDR3 DNA reads TGTGCTAGTGGTCCGGACAGTCACCTTTACGAGCAGTACTTC. It translates to CASGPDSHLYEQYF.